This is a list of T cell receptor beta chains from one sample in a study of OX40 agonist ivuxolimab in advanced cancers. Libraries were prepared by immunoSEQ multiplex PCR; TCRdb keeps only in-frame clonotypes and omits some of them. The profile shows 52,000 or so clones, around four fifths of them singletons. Sequenced here: CD4+ or CD8+ T cells sorted from blood, sampled in a trial of the OX40 agonist ivuxolimab. The receptor set was obtained from an adult with an advanced solid tumor such as melanoma, head and neck, liver or kidney cancer. Each CDR3 is given with its conserved first and last residue. The order of the fields is V gene, clone size, D gene, J gene, CDR3 length, CDR3 protein, CDR3 DNA. A D gene is named only where the DNA matches it firmly. Some rows mark clone size as missing; the rest say once, few, many or name a class of expanded clone.

V gene: TRBV6-5
clone size: NA
D gene: NA
J gene: TRBJ1-1
CDR3 length: 13
CDR3 protein: CASSIQPSTEAFF
CDR3 DNA: TGTGCCAGCAGTATTCAGCCCAGTACTGAAGCTTTCTTT

V gene: TRBV5-4
clone size: NA
D gene: NA
J gene: TRBJ2-1
CDR3 length: 15
CDR3 protein: CASSLLVGSYNEQFF
CDR3 DNA: TGTGCCAGCAGCTTACTAGTGGGATCCTACAATGAGCAGTTCTTC

V gene: TRBV6-1
clone size: NA
D gene: NA
J gene: TRBJ1-2
CDR3 length: 12
CDR3 protein: CANAPGAHGYTF
CDR3 DNA: TGTGCCAACGCACCGGGGGCCCATGGCTACACCTTC

V gene: TRBV25-1
clone size: NA
D gene: NA
J gene: TRBJ2-3
CDR3 length: 14
CDR3 protein: CASSVGGSTDTQYF
CDR3 DNA: TGTGCCAGCAGTGTAGGGGGTTCCACAGATACGCAGTATTTT

V gene: TRBV30
clone size: NA
D gene: NA
J gene: TRBJ2-7
CDR3 length: 12
CDR3 protein: CAWSPDLYEQYF
CDR3 DNA: TGTGCCTGGAGCCCTGATCTCTACGAGCAGTACTTC

V gene: TRBV11-1
clone size: NA
D gene: TRBD2
J gene: TRBJ2-3
CDR3 length: 14
CDR3 protein: CASSQSGRVDTQYF
CDR3 DNA: TGTGCCAGCAGCCAGAGCGGGAGGGTGGATACGCAGTATTTT

V gene: TRBV19
clone size: NA
D gene: TRBD1
J gene: TRBJ2-1
CDR3 length: 15
CDR3 protein: CASRGDRWTYNEQFF
CDR3 DNA: TGTGCCAGTAGGGGGGACAGATGGACCTACAATGAGCAGTTCTTC

V gene: TRBV11-2
clone size: NA
D gene: NA
J gene: TRBJ1-4
CDR3 length: 12
CDR3 protein: CASSLDWGKLFF
CDR3 DNA: TGTGCCAGCAGCTTAGACTGGGGAAAACTGTTTTTT

V gene: TRBV6-5
clone size: NA
D gene: NA
J gene: TRBJ2-7
CDR3 length: 11
CDR3 protein: CASQIRREQYF
CDR3 DNA: TGTGCCAGCCAAATCCGAAGAGAGCAGTACTTC

V gene: TRBV6-6
clone size: NA
D gene: NA
J gene: TRBJ1-5
CDR3 length: 13
CDR3 protein: CASRRTNNQPQHF
CDR3 DNA: TGTGCCAGCAGGCGGACAAACAATCAGCCCCAGCATTTT

V gene: TRBV23-1
clone size: NA
D gene: NA
J gene: TRBJ2-5
CDR3 length: 16
CDR3 protein: CASSQSWAAGAETQYF
CDR3 DNA: TGCGCCAGCAGTCAATCTTGGGCCGCCGGGGCAGAGACCCAGTACTTC

V gene: TRBV7-2
clone size: NA
D gene: NA
J gene: TRBJ1-6
CDR3 length: 17
CDR3 protein: CASSLGPGVSYNSPLHF
CDR3 DNA: TGTGCCAGCAGCTTAGGTCCGGGGGTCTCCTATAATTCACCCCTCCACTTT

V gene: TRBV4-1
clone size: NA
D gene: TRBD1
J gene: TRBJ1-2
CDR3 length: 16
CDR3 protein: CASSQPGQGINYGYTF
CDR3 DNA: TGCGCCAGCAGCCAGCCGGGACAGGGAATAAACTATGGCTACACCTTC

V gene: TRBV5-1
clone size: NA
D gene: TRBD1
J gene: TRBJ1-4
CDR3 length: 14
CDR3 protein: CASSLPGTDEKLFF
CDR3 DNA: TGCGCCAGCAGCTTACCGGGGACAGATGAAAAACTGTTTTTT

V gene: TRBV4-3
clone size: NA
D gene: NA
J gene: TRBJ2-2
CDR3 length: 14
CDR3 protein: CASSQAGITGELFF
CDR3 DNA: TGCGCCAGCAGCCAAGCGGGAATCACCGGGGAGCTGTTTTTT

V gene: TRBV5-6
clone size: NA
D gene: NA
J gene: TRBJ2-7
CDR3 length: 12
CDR3 protein: CASSLQGYEQYF
CDR3 DNA: TGTGCCAGCAGCCTACAGGGATACGAGCAGTACTTC

V gene: TRBV9
clone size: NA
D gene: NA
J gene: TRBJ2-6
CDR3 length: 13
CDR3 protein: CASSVSGANVLTF
CDR3 DNA: TGTGCCAGCAGCGTATCCGGGGCCAACGTCCTGACTTTC

V gene: TRBV19
clone size: NA
D gene: NA
J gene: TRBJ2-5
CDR3 length: 15
CDR3 protein: CASSRGGGYQETQYF
CDR3 DNA: TGTGCCAGTAGTAGAGGGGGAGGGTACCAAGAGACCCAGTACTTC

V gene: TRBV11-2
clone size: NA
D gene: TRBD1
J gene: TRBJ1-4
CDR3 length: 15
CDR3 protein: CASSLERRQGEKLFF
CDR3 DNA: TGTGCCAGCAGCTTAGAGAGGAGACAGGGTGAAAAACTGTTTTTT

V gene: TRBV18
clone size: few
D gene: NA
J gene: TRBJ1-2
CDR3 length: 13
CDR3 protein: CASSPAGDYGYTF
CDR3 DNA: TGTGCCAGCTCACCAGCAGGGGACTATGGCTACACCTTC